The text below deals with one TCR beta chain. This clonotype was counted a few times. The clone's antigen remains unknown. No base quality information exists; no much larger clone differs at one position. The instrument was an Illumina HiSeq 2500. Quantitative 5'-RACE with molecular barcodes was used to prepare TCR beta libraries. For the original study's pipeline: To identify disease-linked TCR variants, a new computational method was used, one built on a probabilistic model of VDJ rearrangement. The public reads were run again by TCRdb, first through fastp at Q25 and then through MiXCR, and only productive beta chains were kept. Each entry is one CDR3 protein sequence, shown with its most common DNA and genes. The V and J calls here are based on TCRdb, not the publication. The sample includes under 450,000 distinct CDR3 sequences, with more than 20% observed a single time. About an eighth of the sample lies in the top ten.

This specimen belongs to a study of CD8 T cells in ankylosing spondylitis (dated 2017 in TCRdb). Study-level background: The study profiled T cell receptor beta repertoires in healthy donors and ankylosing spondylitis patients to find disease-linked TCR variants. Peripheral blood was sampled, and synovial fluid was additionally collected from ankylosing spondylitis patients. In total, the full study cohort was made up of 100 to 140 healthy donors and 25 ankylosing spondylitis patients. Findings and caveats that apply to the study as a whole: Significant enrichment of the disease-linked clones was reported in matched synovial fluid samples from ankylosing spondylitis patients. In peripheral blood, the disease-linked clones were found at relatively low frequencies and had a CD8+ phenotype. Some of the motif variants had been reported before in the synovial fluid and blood of reactive arthritis patients, a finding that suggests common disease-initiation mechanisms. Blood from ankylosing spondylitis patients appeared to be characterized by a TCR beta motif made up of several highly homologous amino acid variants.

CDR3 length: 14 amino acids, cysteine to phenylalanine. The read is trimmed to its CDR3 DNA, 42 bases read in frame from base 1. Trimming takes 5 bases from V and 5 bases from J, and the germline ends sit 13 bases apart. The germline V gene (reference sequence) sets CDR1 to SSHAT and CDR2 to FNYEAQ. This clonotype was obtained from a male donor with ankylosing spondylitis or in good health (not recorded which). The sequenced sample consisted of blood, either unsorted or a sorted T cell fraction (not recorded which). The receptor chain draws on TRBV7-7 and TRBJ2-1; TRBD1 could be the D gene, as 6 bases match. The CDR3 region has the sequence CASSHTGQNNEQFF. The nucleotide sequence reads TGTGCCAGCAGCCATACAGGACAGAACAATGAGCAGTTCTTC.